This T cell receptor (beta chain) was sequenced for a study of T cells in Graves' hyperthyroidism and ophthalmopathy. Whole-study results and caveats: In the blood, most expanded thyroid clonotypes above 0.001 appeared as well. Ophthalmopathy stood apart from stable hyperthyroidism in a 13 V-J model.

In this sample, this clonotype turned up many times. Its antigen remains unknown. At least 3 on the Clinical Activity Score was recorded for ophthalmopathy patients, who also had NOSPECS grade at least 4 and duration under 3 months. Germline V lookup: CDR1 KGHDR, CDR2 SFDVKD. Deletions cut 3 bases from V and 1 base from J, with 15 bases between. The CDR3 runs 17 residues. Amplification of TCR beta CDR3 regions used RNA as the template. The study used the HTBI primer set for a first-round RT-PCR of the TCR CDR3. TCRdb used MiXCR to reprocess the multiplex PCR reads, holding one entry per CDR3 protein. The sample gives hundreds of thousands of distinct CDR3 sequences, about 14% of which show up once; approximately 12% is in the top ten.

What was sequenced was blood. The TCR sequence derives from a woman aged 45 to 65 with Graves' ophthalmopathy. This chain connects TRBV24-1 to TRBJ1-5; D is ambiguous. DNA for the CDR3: TGTGCCACCAGTGATGCGTCTATTTCGGGCAGCAATCAGCCCCAGCATTTT. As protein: CATSDASISGSNQPQHF.